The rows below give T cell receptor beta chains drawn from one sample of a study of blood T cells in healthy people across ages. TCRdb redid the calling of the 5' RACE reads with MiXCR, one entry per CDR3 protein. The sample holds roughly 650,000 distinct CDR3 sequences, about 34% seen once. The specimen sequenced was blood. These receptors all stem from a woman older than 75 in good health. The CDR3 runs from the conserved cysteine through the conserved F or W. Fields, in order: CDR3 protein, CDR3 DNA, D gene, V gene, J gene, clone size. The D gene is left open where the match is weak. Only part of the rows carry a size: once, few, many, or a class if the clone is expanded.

CDR3: CASSPSGSGELFF
DNA: TGTGCCAGCAGTCCTTCGGGGTCTGGGGAGCTGTTTTTT
D: -
V: TRBV25-1
J: TRBJ2-2
size: many

CDR3: CASRSTRDSSTDTQYF
DNA: TGTGCCAGCAGATCGACCCGGGACAGTAGCACAGATACGCAGTATTTT
D: TRBD1
V: TRBV28
J: TRBJ2-3
size: -

CDR3: CASSVGAANTEAFF
DNA: TGTGCCAGCAGCGTAGGGGCAGCCAACACTGAAGCTTTCTTT
D: -
V: TRBV9
J: TRBJ1-1
size: many

CDR3: CASSQVLLGANTEAFF
DNA: TGTGCCAGCAGCCAAGTACTTCTAGGCGCTAACACTGAAGCTTTCTTT
D: -
V: TRBV3-1
J: TRBJ1-1
size: -

CDR3: CASSAGRATEAFF
DNA: TGTGCCAGCAGCGCCGGACGGGCCACTGAAGCTTTCTTT
D: -
V: TRBV9
J: TRBJ1-1
size: -

CDR3: CASSLQSGAYEQYF
DNA: TGTGCCAGCAGCCTACAATCGGGCGCGTACGAGCAGTACTTC
D: -
V: TRBV5-6
J: TRBJ2-7
size: many

CDR3: CASNKDSYGYTF
DNA: TGCGCCAGCAATAAAGACAGCTATGGCTACACCTTC
D: -
V: TRBV10-2
J: TRBJ1-2
size: -

CDR3: CASSDGGRYEQFF
DNA: TGTGCCAGCAGTGATGGGGGGAGATATGAGCAGTTCTTC
D: -
V: TRBV25-1
J: TRBJ2-1
size: many

CDR3: CASSYSSDFSSGANVLTF
DNA: TGTGCCAGCAGTTACTCGAGCGACTTTTCCTCTGGGGCCAACGTCCTGACTTTC
D: -
V: TRBV6-5
J: TRBJ2-6
size: many

CDR3: CASSHREGETQYF
DNA: TGCGCCAGCAGCCATCGGGAGGGGGAGACCCAGTACTTC
D: TRBD2
V: TRBV4-3
J: TRBJ2-5
size: -

CDR3: CSALPPTSGGADTQYF
DNA: TGCAGTGCCCTACCTCCGACTAGCGGGGGGGCAGATACGCAGTATTTT
D: TRBD2
V: TRBV20-1
J: TRBJ2-3
size: many

CDR3: CASSLWGAEPQHF
DNA: TGTGCCAGCAGCCTATGGGGGGCCGAACCCCAGCATTTT
D: -
V: TRBV12-3/TRBV12-4
J: TRBJ1-5
size: -

CDR3: CASSPWPPDNEKLFF
DNA: TGCGCCAGCAGCCCCTGGCCGCCGGATAATGAAAAACTGTTTTTT
D: -
V: TRBV4-3
J: TRBJ1-4
size: many

CDR3: CASKSPGGRSNIQYF
DNA: TGTGCCAGCAAATCCCCGGGGGGGCGGAGCAACATTCAGTACTTC
D: TRBD2
V: TRBV28
J: TRBJ2-4
size: many

CDR3: CAAKGDRSNIQYF
DNA: TGTGCCGCAAAGGGGGACCGGTCGAACATTCAGTACTTC
D: -
V: TRBV2
J: TRBJ2-4
size: many

CDR3: CSAIQPRAGHYGYTF
DNA: TGCAGTGCTATCCAACCCCGGGCAGGACACTATGGCTACACCTTC
D: -
V: TRBV20-1
J: TRBJ1-2
size: many

CDR3: CSASGRLAGGFSYNEQFF
DNA: TGCAGTGCTAGTGGGCGACTAGCGGGGGGTTTCTCCTACAATGAGCAGTTCTTC
D: TRBD2
V: TRBV20-1
J: TRBJ2-1
size: -

CDR3: CASSLEATPNTEAFF
DNA: TGTGCCAGCAGCTTGGAGGCTACACCCAACACTGAAGCTTTCTTT
D: -
V: TRBV5-5
J: TRBJ1-1
size: -

CDR3: CASSGPQVTDTQYF
DNA: TGTGCCAGCAGTGGCCCACAGGTCACAGATACGCAGTATTTT
D: -
V: TRBV2
J: TRBJ2-3
size: many

CDR3: CASSPLGGAGYDEQYF
DNA: TGTGCCAGCAGTCCTTTGGGGGGGGCCGGTTACGATGAGCAGTACTTC
D: -
V: TRBV28
J: TRBJ2-7
size: -

CDR3: CASGLGQGLGDEQFF
DNA: TGTGCTAGTGGTTTGGGGCAGGGTTTGGGGGATGAGCAGTTCTTC
D: -
V: TRBV12-5
J: TRBJ2-1
size: many

CDR3: CASSLQDYYGYTF
DNA: TGTGCCAGCAGCTTACAGGACTACTATGGCTACACCTTC
D: -
V: TRBV11-2
J: TRBJ1-2
size: many

CDR3: CASSTGTRGTDTQYF
DNA: TGTGCCAGCAGCACCGGGACTAGGGGCACAGATACGCAGTATTTT
D: TRBD2
V: TRBV7-2
J: TRBJ2-3
size: many

CDR3: CASSLASIAQTQYF
DNA: TGTGCCAGCAGCTTAGCAAGTATCGCGCAGACCCAGTACTTC
D: -
V: TRBV11-1
J: TRBJ2-5
size: many

CDR3: CASRQNTEAFF
DNA: TGTGCCAGCCGGCAGAACACTGAAGCTTTCTTT
D: -
V: TRBV6-6
J: TRBJ1-1
size: few

CDR3: CASSPTLLANEQFF
DNA: TGTGCCAGCAGCCCGACCCTCCTAGCTAATGAGCAGTTCTTC
D: -
V: TRBV3-1
J: TRBJ2-1
size: -

CDR3: CSARLYQRTSGTYNEQFF
DNA: TGCAGTGCTAGATTGTACCAAAGGACTAGCGGGACCTACAATGAGCAGTTCTTC
D: TRBD2
V: TRBV20-1
J: TRBJ2-1
size: -

CDR3: CASRPGTGGRGSPLHF
DNA: TGTGCCAGCAGACCCGGGACAGGGGGCCGCGGTTCACCCCTCCACTTT
D: TRBD1
V: TRBV6-2/TRBV6-3
J: TRBJ1-6
size: few

CDR3: CASSVPSGGDTDTQYF
DNA: TGTGCCAGCAGCGTCCCTAGCGGGGGCGACACAGATACGCAGTATTTT
D: TRBD2
V: TRBV9
J: TRBJ2-3
size: many

CDR3: CASSLAAGTSISLDEQFF
DNA: TGTGCCAGCAGCTTAGCGGCCGGGACTAGCATTTCCCTCGATGAGCAGTTCTTC
D: TRBD2
V: TRBV11-2
J: TRBJ2-1
size: many

CDR3: CASSHRDRHVYEQYF
DNA: TGTGCCAGCAGCCACCGGGACAGGCACGTCTACGAGCAGTACTTC
D: TRBD1
V: TRBV7-2
J: TRBJ2-7
size: once

CDR3: CASSLGGGFDNEQFF
DNA: TGCGCCAGCAGCTTGGGTGGGGGCTTCGACAATGAGCAGTTCTTC
D: -
V: TRBV5-1
J: TRBJ2-1
size: many

CDR3: CASTLRDFNEKLFF
DNA: TGTGCCAGCACCCTTCGGGACTTTAATGAAAAACTGTTTTTT
D: -
V: TRBV12-3/TRBV12-4
J: TRBJ1-4
size: many

CDR3: CASRGGLAGAEQFF
DNA: TGTGCCAGCAGGGGGGGCCTAGCGGGGGCCGAGCAGTTCTTC
D: TRBD2
V: TRBV6-2/TRBV6-3
J: TRBJ2-1
size: few

CDR3: CASTLAGGLNGQYF
DNA: TGTGCCAGCACGCTAGCGGGGGGGCTTAATGGGCAGTACTTC
D: TRBD2
V: TRBV2
J: TRBJ2-5
size: -

CDR3: CASSGGGQGSEAFF
DNA: TGTGCCAGCAGCGGAGGTGGCCAAGGATCTGAAGCTTTCTTT
D: -
V: TRBV9
J: TRBJ1-1
size: -

CDR3: CSATGQGDYGYTF
DNA: TGCAGCGCCACGGGACAGGGTGACTATGGCTACACCTTC
D: TRBD1
V: TRBV29-1
J: TRBJ1-2
size: few

CDR3: CSARRVGRSNTEAFF
DNA: TGCAGTGCTAGACGCGTGGGCCGGTCGAACACTGAAGCTTTCTTT
D: -
V: TRBV20-1
J: TRBJ1-1
size: -

CDR3: CASSGLSGGSNEQFF
DNA: TGTGCCAGCAGCGGACTTAGCGGGGGGAGCAATGAGCAGTTCTTC
D: TRBD2
V: TRBV9
J: TRBJ2-1
size: many

CDR3: CASSFPGTSGGGNNEQFF
DNA: TGTGCCAGCAGCTTCCCCGGGACTAGCGGGGGGGGGAACAATGAGCAGTTCTTC
D: TRBD2
V: TRBV7-2
J: TRBJ2-1
size: many

CDR3: CASSLDLPGDYGYTF
DNA: TGCGCCAGCAGCCTGGACCTTCCAGGTGACTATGGCTACACCTTC
D: -
V: TRBV5-1
J: TRBJ1-2
size: few

CDR3: CASEINRDRRANEQFF
DNA: TGTGCCAGCGAAATCAACCGGGACCGGAGGGCCAATGAGCAGTTCTTC
D: -
V: TRBV6-1
J: TRBJ2-1
size: many

CDR3: CASSEGASGGYTF
DNA: TGTGCCAGCAGTGAGGGTGCGTCGGGAGGCTACACCTTC
D: -
V: TRBV6-1
J: TRBJ1-2
size: many

CDR3: CASSPPRGRSGANVLTF
DNA: TGTGCCAGCAGCCCCCCCAGGGGGCGGTCTGGGGCCAACGTCCTGACTTTC
D: TRBD1
V: TRBV27
J: TRBJ2-6
size: many

CDR3: CASSEGTLGYTF
DNA: TGTGCCAGCAGCGAGGGGACGTTGGGCTACACCTTC
D: -
V: TRBV2
J: TRBJ1-2
size: -

CDR3: CASSETSGSADTQYF
DNA: TGTGCCAGCAGTGAAACTAGCGGGAGTGCAGATACGCAGTATTTT
D: TRBD2
V: TRBV6-1
J: TRBJ2-3
size: once

CDR3: CDPESGLAGGHQETQYF
DNA: TGCGATCCGGAATCGGGACTAGCGGGGGGGCACCAAGAGACCCAGTACTTC
D: TRBD2
V: TRBV20-1
J: TRBJ2-5
size: -